The next 26 T cell receptor beta chains were all read from a single sample in a study of post-analysis software for immune sequencing data. No cognate antigen is known for these TCRs. TCR beta cDNA libraries included unique molecular identifiers. TCRdb independently ran MiXCR on the PCR reads; one entry per CDR3 protein. The sample carries about 430,000 distinct CDR3 sequences, over 30% recorded once. General study points: Roughly 5 TRBV segments occurring more often in patients than controls included TRBV5-6, TRBV5-1 and TRBV20-1.

Sample: blood. The receptor source for this set is a girl aged 2 to 9 with multiple sclerosis.

J is TRBJ1-2 and V is TRBV27; 8 bases fit TRBD1. V shed 6 bases, J shed 1 base, and the junction held 16 bases outside the gene matches. CDR3 length: 18 residues. From germline, CDR1 is MNHEY and CDR2 SMNVEV (reference sequence). DNA for the CDR3: TGTGCCAGCAGCCCATTCCAGGGGGCGAACTACCGTAACTATGGCTACACCTTC. This sequence encodes CASSPFQGANYRNYGYTF.

This clonotype was seen a few times. The chain carries TRBV7-9 and TRBJ2-1; maybe TRBD1 (6 bases). Germline V gene data show CDR1 as SEHNR and CDR2 as FQNEAQ (reference sequence). CDR3 length: 16 residues. The V and J ends lost 4 bases and 0 bases respectively, with 13 bases between them. The CDR3 coding sequence is TGTGCCAGCAGCTACCCACAGGGAATCTCCTACAATGAGCAGTTCTTC. Its protein is CASSYPQGISYNEQFF.

In the case of this clonotype: A read error may account for a junction end that differs from germline. The gene calls are TRBV3-1 and TRBJ2-1, with D possibly being TRBD1 (5 bases). The germline V gene encodes CDR1 LGHDT and CDR2 YNNKEL (reference sequence). CDR3 length: 14 residues. The CDR3 loop is CVSSQAKGNNEQFF. The CDR3 DNA sequence: TGTGTCAGCAGCCAAGCGAAGGGGAACAATGAGCAGTTCTTC.

The CDR3 sequence: CASSYPILRAGRYNEQFF. The CDR3 nucleotides read TGTGCCAGCAGCTACCCTATCCTCCGAGCGGGAAGGTACAATGAGCAGTTCTTC. V is TRBV7-2 and J is TRBJ2-1; 7 nucleotides agree with TRBD2. The V gene end was trimmed by 4 bases and the J gene end by 4 bases; junction bases not matched to a gene: 16. The CDR3 runs to 18 residues. Germline V CDR1 and CDR2: SGHTA, FQGNSA.

This clonotype has only a few counts. The chain carries TRBV12-3 or TRBV12-4 and TRBJ2-3; D is tentatively TRBD1 or TRBD2 (5 bases each). Deletions cut 0 bases from V and 1 base from J, with 8 bases between. The CDR3 covers 15 residues. CDR3 sequence: CASSLAQGGTDTQYF. The CDR3 coding sequence is TGTGCCAGCAGTTTAGCGCAGGGAGGCACAGATACGCAGTATTTT.

The rearrangement joins TRBV18 to TRBJ2-7; maybe TRBD1 (6 bases). CDR1 and CDR2 from the germline V gene are KGHSH and LQKENI. Between the trimmed V and J ends, which lost 0 bases and 5 bases, there was a span of 8 bases. The length of the CDR3 is 13 residues. CDR3 loop: CASSPPGQHEQYF. CDR3 bases: TGTGCCAGCTCACCACCGGGACAACACGAGCAGTACTTC. The whole variable domain, remainder taken from reference TRBV18 and TRBJ2-7, is NAGVMQNPRHLVRRRGQEARLRCSPMKGHSHVYWYRQLPEEGLKFMVYLQKENIIDESGMPKERFSAEFPKEGPSILRIQQVVRGDSAAYFCASSPPGQHEQYFGPGTRLTVT.

The chain employs TRBV9 and TRBJ2-1; D possibly matches TRBD1 or TRBD2 (5 bases each). Germline V gives CDR1 SGDLS, CDR2 YYNGEE. The ends were cut back, 3 bases at V and 9 bases at J, with 10 bases in the middle. This CDR3 is built from 12 residues. CDR3 amino acids: CASSGLRGEQFF. The CDR3, as DNA: TGTGCCAGCAGCGGTTTGAGGGGTGAGCAGTTCTTC.

This clonotype showed up just a few times. The V gene is TRBV20-1, the J gene TRBJ1-6; 10 bases are shared with TRBD1. Looked up from germline, CDR1 is DFQATT and CDR2 is SNEGSKA (reference sequence). Trimming at V came to 6 bases and at J to 10 bases, leaving 6 bases not matched to a gene. The CDR3 contains 13 residues. The CDR3 coding sequence is TGCAGTGCCGGGGACAGGGGAGGATCACCCCTCCACTTT. Protein product: CSAGDRGGSPLHF.

V and J are TRBV7-3 and TRBJ2-1; 8 bases agree with TRBD2. Germline-derived CDR1 and CDR2 are SGHTA and FQGTGA. After removal of 4 bases from V and 4 bases from J, the junction contained 6 bases not matched to a gene. This CDR3 has 15 amino acids. CDR3 DNA sequence: TGTGCCAGCAGCTCCCGGGGGGGTTCATACAATGAGCAGTTCTTC. Its protein product is CASSSRGGSYNEQFF.

This clonotype was detected only once. V gene TRBV7-2 combines with J gene TRBJ2-7; D possibly corresponds to TRBD2 (5 bases). V was cut by 2 bases and J by 4 bases, with 12 bases left in between. The CDR3 is 14 residues long. CDR1 and CDR2 from the germline V gene are SGHTA and FQGNSA. CDR3 protein: CASSLLLDHYEQYF. CDR3 nucleotide sequence: TGTGCCAGCAGCTTACTACTAGACCATTACGAGCAGTACTTC.

The chain is built from TRBV20-1 and TRBJ2-1; TRBD1 might be the D (7 bases). Germline lookup yields CDR1 DFQATT and CDR2 SNEGSKA (reference sequence). The CDR3 runs 12 residues. The V gene lost 6 bases and the J gene lost 13 bases, with 19 bases spanning the gap. The CDR3 DNA follows: TGCAGTGCCGCGGGACAGAGAGAGACCCAGTTCTTC. It is translated as CSAAGQRETQFF.

In its sample, this clonotype was seen many times. The chain has TRBV5-1 and TRBJ2-1; D may correspond to TRBD1 or TRBD2 (5 bases each). CDR1 SGHRS and CDR2 YFSETQ come from the germline V gene. Trimming removed 0 bases from V and 11 bases from J, with 6 bases in between. CDR3 length: 11 residues. CDR3 region: CASSLGGQQFF. The DNA for the CDR3 is TGCGCCAGCAGCTTGGGGGGACAGCAGTTCTTC.

V is TRBV15 and J is TRBJ2-3; 9 bases fit TRBD2. This CDR3 comprises 17 residues. Germline assignment: CDR1 LNHNV and CDR2 YYDKDF (reference sequence). The V segment lost 5 bases and the J segment 7 bases; nucleotides outside the gene matches: 16. The CDR3 reads CATSPRQVSSGKNTQYF. The CDR3 DNA is TGTGCCACCAGCCCCCGTCAGGTGTCTAGCGGGAAGAATACGCAGTATTTT.

A few counts support this clonotype. V is TRBV2 and J is TRBJ1-2, with 8 bases identical to TRBD1. This CDR3 spans 14 amino acids. Trimming at V came to 5 bases and at J to 8 bases, leaving 10 bases not matched to a gene. The V gene's germline CDR1 is SNHLY and CDR2 FYNNEI. The DNA for the CDR3 is TGTGCCAGCAGTTTGGACAGGGAATCGTGGGGCTACACCTTC. As protein: CASSLDRESWGYTF.

This clonotype was observed a few times. This chain's CDR3 is CASSSRQGTSYNEQFF. CDR3 DNA sequence: TGTGCCAGCAGCTCCAGACAGGGGACCTCCTACAATGAGCAGTTCTTC. The gene calls are TRBV7-9 and TRBJ2-1; 8 bases align to TRBD1. CDR1 is SEHNR and CDR2 is FQNEAQ in the germline V gene (reference sequence). The CDR3 length is 16 residues. Losses at the gene ends were 4 bases for V and 0 bases for J; bases not matched to a gene: 5.

This clonotype was seen more than once but under ten times. This chain connects TRBV4-1 to TRBJ2-1; 7 bases line up with TRBD2. V was clipped by 4 bases and J by 9 bases; unmatched bases: 9. Germline V lookup: CDR1 MGHRA, CDR2 YSYEKL. This CDR3 has 14 residues. Written as DNA, the CDR3 is TGCGCCAGCAGCCTCAGCGGGGTACCGAGTGAGCAGTTCTTC. This codes for CASSLSGVPSEQFF.

This clonotype was picked up a small number of times. This chain links TRBV29-1 with TRBJ2-3; 7 bases fit TRBD2. The CDR3 is 15 residues long. V lost 6 bases and J lost 1; bases outside the gene matches: 10. Per germline, CDR1 SQVTM and CDR2 ANQGSEA. CDR3 residues: CSVFTSVYRTDTQYF. In nucleotides, the CDR3 is TGCAGCGTGTTTACTAGCGTCTATCGCACAGATACGCAGTATTTT.

The chain is built from TRBV5-1 and TRBJ1-5; D remains unclear. V was pared by 0 bases and J by 4 bases, with 8 bases between. Germline CDR1 reads SGHRS; CDR2 reads YFSETQ. This CDR3 comprises 14 residues. As DNA, the CDR3 is TGCGCCAGCAGCTTGGGCAGTAAAAATCAGCCCCAGCATTTT. Its translation: CASSLGSKNQPQHF.

V gene TRBV10-3 combines with J gene TRBJ2-1; D may be TRBD2 (6 bases). This CDR3 has 15 residues. Deletions cut 6 bases from V and 5 bases from J, with 17 bases between. Germline assignment: CDR1 ENHRY and CDR2 SYGVKD. This chain's CDR3 is CAISREPTNNNEQFF. CDR3 coding DNA: TGTGCCATCAGCCGGGAGCCAACTAATAACAATGAGCAGTTCTTC.

The DNA of the CDR3 is TGTGCCATTTCAGGGGGGGCGCGGGAGCAGTACTTC. Protein product: CAISGGAREQYF. The genes are TRBV25-1 and TRBJ2-7; D assignment may be TRBD1 or TRBD2 (7 bases each). The CDR3 runs to 12 residues. Germline V lookup: CDR1 MGHDK, CDR2 SYGVNS. Trimming removed 10 bases at V and 7 bases at J, with 17 bases between.

There are a few counts of this clonotype. V and J are TRBV3-1 and TRBJ1-6, with TRBD1 as a possible D gene (6 bases). Germline CDR1 is LGHDT and CDR2 is YNNKEL (reference sequence). V lost 5 bases to trimming and J lost 6 bases, with 11 bases between them. The CDR3 covers 14 residues. The CDR3 DNA reads as TGTGCCAGCAGCTATAGACAGGTTAATTCACCCCTCCACTTT. This encodes CASSYRQVNSPLHF.

V is TRBV3-1 and J is TRBJ2-5, with 7 bases matching TRBD2. The assigned J gene may be wrong: the sequence end matches TRBJ2-7 better. The CDR3 has 14 residues. The germline V gene encodes CDR1 LGHDT and CDR2 YNNKEL (reference sequence). The DNA for the CDR3 is TGTGCCAGCAGCCAACTCGCGGGAGAGGGCGAGCAGTACTTC. The encoded protein is CASSQLAGEGEQYF.

This chain uses TRBV7-6 with TRBJ2-7; 13 nucleotides align to TRBD2. The germline V gene encodes CDR1 SGHVS and CDR2 FNYEAQ. This CDR3 is built from 15 residues. J lost 7 bases, V lost 5 bases, and 8 bases had no gene match. CDR3 sequence reads: CASSRGLAGDNEQYF. CDR3 nucleotides: TGTGCCAGCAGCCGCGGACTAGCGGGGGACAATGAGCAGTACTTC.

The rearrangement uses TRBV6-2 or TRBV6-3 and TRBJ2-2; 8 nucleotides line up with TRBD2. The germline gives CDR1 MNHEY, CDR2 SVGEGT. V dropped 6 bases and J dropped 6; count of bases not matched to a gene: 15. This CDR3 has 17 amino acids. The CDR3 sequence: CASSHNWPSGFAGELFF. For the CDR3, the DNA is TGTGCCAGCAGCCATAACTGGCCTAGCGGGTTTGCCGGGGAGCTGTTTTTT.

This chain uses TRBV6-6 with TRBJ1-1, with no clear D. V was pared by 0 bases and J by 1 base, with 9 bases between. The V gene's germline CDR1 is MNHNY and CDR2 SVGAGI (reference sequence). This CDR3 spans 15 amino acids. This CDR3 is CASSYSVLTNTEAFF. In nucleotides, the CDR3 is TGTGCCAGCAGTTACTCGGTACTTACGAACACTGAAGCTTTCTTT.

V is TRBV6-1 and J is TRBJ1-6; tentatively, D is TRBD1 (5 bases). From germline, CDR1 is MNHNS and CDR2 SASEGT. The V gene lost 8 bases and the J gene lost 4 bases, with 12 bases spanning the gap. The length of the CDR3 is 14 residues. CDR3 nucleotide sequence: TGTGCCAGCTCTGCAGGGAGGTATAATTCACCCCTCCACTTT. It translates to CASSAGRYNSPLHF.